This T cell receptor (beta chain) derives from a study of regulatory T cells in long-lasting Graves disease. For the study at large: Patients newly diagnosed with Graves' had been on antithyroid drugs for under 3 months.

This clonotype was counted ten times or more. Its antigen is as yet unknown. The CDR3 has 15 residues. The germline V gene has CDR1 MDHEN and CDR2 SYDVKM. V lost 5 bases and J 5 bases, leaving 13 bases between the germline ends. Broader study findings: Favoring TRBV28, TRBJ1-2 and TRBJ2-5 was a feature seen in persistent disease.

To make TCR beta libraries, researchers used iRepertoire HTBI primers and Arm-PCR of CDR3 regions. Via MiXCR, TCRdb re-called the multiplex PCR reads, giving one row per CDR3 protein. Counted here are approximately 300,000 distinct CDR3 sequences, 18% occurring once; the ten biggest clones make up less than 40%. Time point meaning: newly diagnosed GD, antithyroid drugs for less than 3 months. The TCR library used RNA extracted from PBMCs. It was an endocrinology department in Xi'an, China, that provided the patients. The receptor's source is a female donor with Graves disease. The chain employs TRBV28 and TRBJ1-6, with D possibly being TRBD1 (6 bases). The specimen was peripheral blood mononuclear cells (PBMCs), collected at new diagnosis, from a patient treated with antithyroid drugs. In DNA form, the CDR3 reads TGTGCCAGCAGTCCCGACAGGTTCAATAATTCACCCCTCCACTTT. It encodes CASSPDRFNNSPLHF.